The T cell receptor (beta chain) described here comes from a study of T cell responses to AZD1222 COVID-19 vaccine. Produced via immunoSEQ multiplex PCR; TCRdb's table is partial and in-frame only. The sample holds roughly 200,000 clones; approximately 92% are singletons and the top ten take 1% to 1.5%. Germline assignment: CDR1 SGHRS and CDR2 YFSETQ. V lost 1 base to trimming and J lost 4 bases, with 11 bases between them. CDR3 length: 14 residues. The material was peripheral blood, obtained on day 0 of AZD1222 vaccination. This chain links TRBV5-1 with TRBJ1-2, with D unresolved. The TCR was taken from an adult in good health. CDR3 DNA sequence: TGCGCCAGCAGCTTGATCGCCCAAACCTATGGCTACACCTTC. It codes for CASSLIAQTYGYTF. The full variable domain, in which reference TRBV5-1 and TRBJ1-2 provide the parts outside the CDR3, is KAGVTQTPRYLIKTRGQQVTLSCSPISGHRSVSWYQQTPGQGLQFLFEYFSETQRNKGNFPGRFSGRQFSNSRSEMNVSTLELGDSALYLCASSLIAQTYGYTFGSGTRLTVV.